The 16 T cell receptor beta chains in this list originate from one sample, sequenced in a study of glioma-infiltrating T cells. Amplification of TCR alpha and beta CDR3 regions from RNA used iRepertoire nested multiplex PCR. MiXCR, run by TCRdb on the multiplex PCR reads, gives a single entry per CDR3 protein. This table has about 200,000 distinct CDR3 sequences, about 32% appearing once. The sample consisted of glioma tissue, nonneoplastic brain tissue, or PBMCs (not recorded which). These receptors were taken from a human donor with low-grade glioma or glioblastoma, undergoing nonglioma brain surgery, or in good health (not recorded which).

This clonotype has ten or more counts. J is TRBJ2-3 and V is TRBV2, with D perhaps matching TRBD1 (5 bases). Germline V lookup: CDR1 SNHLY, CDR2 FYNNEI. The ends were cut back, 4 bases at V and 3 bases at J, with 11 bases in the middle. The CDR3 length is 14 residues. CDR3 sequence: CASSGLTETDTQYF. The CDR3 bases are TGTGCCAGCAGTGGTTTGACAGAGACAGATACGCAGTATTTT.

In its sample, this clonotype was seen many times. CDR3 protein: CASRRTGTEAFF. CDR3 DNA sequence: TGTGCCAGCAGAAGGACGGGGACTGAAGCTTTCTTT. This chain connects TRBV6-1 to TRBJ1-1; D unresolved. CDR1 is MNHNS, CDR2 SASEGT, per germline. The CDR3 is 12 amino acids. V was cut by 6 bases and J by 5 bases, with 10 bases left in between.

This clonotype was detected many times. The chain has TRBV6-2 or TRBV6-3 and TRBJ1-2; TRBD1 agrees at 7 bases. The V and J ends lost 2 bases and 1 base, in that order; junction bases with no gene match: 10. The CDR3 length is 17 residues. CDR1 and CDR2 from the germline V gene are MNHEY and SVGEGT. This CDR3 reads CASSYAGQQGLNYGYTF. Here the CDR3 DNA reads TGTGCCAGCAGTTACGCGGGACAGCAGGGGCTTAACTATGGCTACACCTTC.

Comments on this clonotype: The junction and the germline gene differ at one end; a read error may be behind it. For the CDR3, the DNA is TGCAGTGCTAGAGATCTGAGGCAGGGCCATGAAGAACTTTTTTTT. Translation: CSARDLRQGHEELFF. The rearrangement joins TRBV20-1 to TRBJ1-4; a possible D gene is TRBD1 (5 bases). The CDR3 is 15 amino acids. Germline V gene data show CDR1 as DFQATT and CDR2 as SNEGSKA (reference sequence).

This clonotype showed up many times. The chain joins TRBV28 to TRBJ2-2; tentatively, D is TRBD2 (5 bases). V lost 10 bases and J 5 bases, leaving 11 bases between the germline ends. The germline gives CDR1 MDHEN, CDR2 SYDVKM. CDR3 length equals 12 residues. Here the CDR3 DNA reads TGTGCCACCGAAAGGGAGACCGGGGAGCTGTTTTTT. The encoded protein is CATERETGELFF.

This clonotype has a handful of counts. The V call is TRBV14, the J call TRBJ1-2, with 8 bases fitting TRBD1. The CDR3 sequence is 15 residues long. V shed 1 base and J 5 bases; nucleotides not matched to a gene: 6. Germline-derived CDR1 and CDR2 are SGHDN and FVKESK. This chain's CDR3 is CASSQVGTGLYGYTF. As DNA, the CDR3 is TGTGCCAGCAGCCAAGTGGGGACAGGCCTTTATGGCTACACCTTC.

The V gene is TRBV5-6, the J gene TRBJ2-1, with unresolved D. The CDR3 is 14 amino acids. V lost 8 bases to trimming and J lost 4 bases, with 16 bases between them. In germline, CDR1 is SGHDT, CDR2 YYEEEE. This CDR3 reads CARAPVGSYNEQFF. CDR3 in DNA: TGTGCCAGAGCTCCTGTGGGGTCATACAATGAGCAGTTCTTC.

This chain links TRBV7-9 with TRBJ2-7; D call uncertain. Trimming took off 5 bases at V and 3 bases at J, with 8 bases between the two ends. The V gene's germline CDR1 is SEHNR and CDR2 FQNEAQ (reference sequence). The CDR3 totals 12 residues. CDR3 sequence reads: CASSRSIYEQYF. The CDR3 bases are TGTGCCAGCAGCCGGAGTATCTACGAGCAGTACTTC.

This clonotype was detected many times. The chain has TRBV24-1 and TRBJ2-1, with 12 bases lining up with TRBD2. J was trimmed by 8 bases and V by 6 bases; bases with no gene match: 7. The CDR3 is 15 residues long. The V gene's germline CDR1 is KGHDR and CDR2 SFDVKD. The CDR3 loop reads CATSSTSGRIDEQFF. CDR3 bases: TGTGCCACCAGTTCGACTAGCGGGAGAATAGATGAGCAGTTCTTC.

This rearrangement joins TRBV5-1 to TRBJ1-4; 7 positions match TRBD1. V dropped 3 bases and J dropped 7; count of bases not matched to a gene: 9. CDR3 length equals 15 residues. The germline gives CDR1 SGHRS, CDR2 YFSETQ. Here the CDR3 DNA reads TGCGCCAGCAGCTCCGGAGTGACAGGGAGTGAAAAACTGTTTTTT. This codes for CASSSGVTGSEKLFF.

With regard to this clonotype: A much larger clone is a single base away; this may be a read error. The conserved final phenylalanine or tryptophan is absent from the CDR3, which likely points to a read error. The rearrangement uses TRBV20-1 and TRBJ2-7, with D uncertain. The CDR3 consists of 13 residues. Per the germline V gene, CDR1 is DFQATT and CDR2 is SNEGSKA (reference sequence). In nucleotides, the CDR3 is TGCAGCGTCAGGAGTGGTCCTTCCTACGAGCAGTACCTC. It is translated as CSVRSGPSYEQYL.

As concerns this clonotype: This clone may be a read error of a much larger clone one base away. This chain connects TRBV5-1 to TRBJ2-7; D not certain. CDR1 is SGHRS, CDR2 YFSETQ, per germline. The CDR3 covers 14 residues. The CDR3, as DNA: TGCGCCAGCAACTTGGGTGGCAACTCCTACGAGCAGTACTTC. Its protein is CASNLGGNSYEQYF.

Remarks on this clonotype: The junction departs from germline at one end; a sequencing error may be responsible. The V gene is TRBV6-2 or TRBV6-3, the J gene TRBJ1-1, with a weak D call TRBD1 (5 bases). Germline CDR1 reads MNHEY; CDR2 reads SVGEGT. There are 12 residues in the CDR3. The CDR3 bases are TGTGCCAGCCGCACAGCGGACACTGAAGCTTTCTTC. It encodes CASRTADTEAFF.

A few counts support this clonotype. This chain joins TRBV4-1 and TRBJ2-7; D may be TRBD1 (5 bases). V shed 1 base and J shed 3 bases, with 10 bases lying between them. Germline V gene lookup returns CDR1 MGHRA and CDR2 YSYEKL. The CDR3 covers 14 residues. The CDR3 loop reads CASSQGQGNYEQYF. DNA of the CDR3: TGCGCCAGCAGCCAAGGCCAGGGCAACTACGAGCAGTACTTC.

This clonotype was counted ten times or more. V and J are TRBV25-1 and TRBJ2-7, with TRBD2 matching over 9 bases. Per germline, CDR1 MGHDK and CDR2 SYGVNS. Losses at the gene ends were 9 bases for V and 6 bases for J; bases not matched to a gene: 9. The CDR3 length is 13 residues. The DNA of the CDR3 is TGTGCCAGTCGTGGGGGACTAGCTTCCGAGCAGTACTTC. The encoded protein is CASRGGLASEQYF.

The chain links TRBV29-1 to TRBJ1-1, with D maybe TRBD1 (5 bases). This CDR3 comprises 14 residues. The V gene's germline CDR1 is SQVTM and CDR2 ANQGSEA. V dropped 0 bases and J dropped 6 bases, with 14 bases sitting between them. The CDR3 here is CSVEDLMGVPEAFF. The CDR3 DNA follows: TGCAGCGTTGAAGATCTTATGGGGGTTCCTGAAGCTTTCTTT. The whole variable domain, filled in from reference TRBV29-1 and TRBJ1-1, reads SAVISQKPSRDICQRGTSLTIQCQVDSQVTMMFWYRQQPGQSLTLIATANQGSEATYESGFVIDKFPISRPNLTFSTLTVSNMSPEDSSIYLCSVEDLMGVPEAFFGQGTRLTVV.